Sequencing of this TCR beta chain was carried out in a study of cytomegalovirus exposure and HLA in healthy donors. Study conclusions and caveats: TCR beta chains associated with HLA were, in a later analysis, more clonally expanded than equally common others. Earlier analysis found most TCR beta V segments productive about 90% or about 30% of the time. An assumption of roughly uniform sequencing depth across donors underlay the presence/absence analyses.

The PCR made use of 60 Vbeta and 13 Jbeta primers. The protocol was immunoSEQ multiplex PCR, while the TCRdb copy is restricted to in-frame clones and leaves out a portion. This sample has more than 140,000 clones, with roughly 82% found just once. This CDR3 is 17 amino acids long. The germline V gene encodes CDR1 LNHDA and CDR2 SQIVND (reference sequence). The ends were cut back, 6 bases at V and 1 base at J, with 19 bases in the middle. Though probably carrying unrecorded immune exposures, donors were nominally healthy at sampling. Points on this clone: Its specificity is not known.

The TCR comes from a young man in good health and CMV-seropositive. Sequenced: PBMCs. The J gene is TRBJ1-5, the V gene TRBV19; D is possibly TRBD1 (5 bases). The CDR3 DNA follows: TGTGCCAGTAGCCCTCAGGGCTGGGGTATAAGCAATCAGCCCCAGCATTTT. It yields the protein CASSPQGWGISNQPQHF.